This T cell receptor (beta chain) appears in the sequencing data of a study of CD8 T cells in ankylosing spondylitis. Germline-derived CDR1 and CDR2 are LGHDT and YNNKEL (reference sequence). CDR3 length: 16 residues. V lost 0 bases and J lost 6; bases outside the gene matches: 6. TCRdb re-derived calls from the 5' RACE reads in MiXCR, one entry per CDR3 protein. The sample has under 950,000 distinct CDR3 sequences; 15% to 20% are singletons. Study results and limitations: Among TCR beta sequences, a motif of eight highly homologous variants appeared characteristic of ankylosing spondylitis blood.

This clonotype was detected only a few times. The antigen is not known. Sequences were obtained from blood, either unsorted or a sorted T cell fraction (not recorded which). The sequence was obtained from a male donor with ankylosing spondylitis. The J gene is TRBJ2-1, the V gene TRBV3-1, with 9 bases that match TRBD2. In DNA form, the CDR3 reads TGTGCCAGCAGCCAAGACGCTAGCGGGATTTTCAATGAGCAGTTCTTC. Residues: CASSQDASGIFNEQFF.